Listed here are 12 T cell receptor beta chains from one sample, sequenced in a study of blood T cells in healthy people across ages. A second PCR, run for about 6 to 12 cycles, used a sample-barcoded 5' primer plus a J-beta primer mix. Each CDR3 protein gets one entry after TCRdb re-called the 5' RACE reads with MiXCR. The sample lists about 680,000 distinct CDR3 sequences, approximately 49% occurring once. The sequencing sample was made of blood. Receptors originate from a woman aged 55-70 years in good health.

V gene TRBV5-1 combines with J gene TRBJ2-6; possible D gene TRBD1, 5 bases. Germline CDR1 and CDR2: SGHRS and YFSETQ. This CDR3 comprises 17 residues. Trimming took off 0 bases at V and 0 bases at J, with 10 bases between the two ends. CDR3 bases: TGCGCCAGCAGCTTGGAACAGGCCAGCTCTGGGGCCAACGTCCTGACTTTC. It specifies CASSLEQASSGANVLTF.

J is TRBJ2-1 and V is TRBV2, with D perhaps matching TRBD2 (5 bases). The V and J ends lost 11 bases and 3 bases respectively, with 14 bases between them. The CDR3 spans 13 residues. Germline CDR1 is SNHLY and CDR2 is FYNNEI. CDR3 coding DNA: TGTGCCGCCGCGGGTAGGGTCTACAATGAGCAGTTCTTC. Protein sequence: CAAAGRVYNEQFF.

The V and J genes are TRBV7-9 and TRBJ2-1; D gene uncertain. Germline assignment: CDR1 SEHNR and CDR2 FQNEAQ (reference sequence). The CDR3 contains 13 residues. V was pared by 5 bases and J by 6 bases, with 11 bases between. CDR3 in DNA: TGTGCCAGCAGCCCAAAAGGTGGCAATGAGCAGTTCTTC. Its translation is CASSPKGGNEQFF.

The CDR3 protein is CSARTPRASGDTDTQYF. In DNA form, the CDR3 reads TGCAGTGCCAGAACCCCCCGGGCTAGCGGAGATACAGATACGCAGTATTTT. The rearrangement links TRBV20-1 to TRBJ2-3; 7 nucleotides agree with TRBD2. There are 17 residues in the CDR3. V shed 6 bases and J 3 bases; nucleotides not matched to a gene: 18. Germline values: CDR1 DFQATT, CDR2 SNEGSKA (reference sequence).

The gene calls are TRBV7-2 and TRBJ1-6, with 7 bases matching TRBD1. Trimming at V came to 5 bases and at J to 0 bases, leaving 7 bases not matched to a gene. The CDR3 is made up of 17 amino acids. Germline assignment: CDR1 SGHTA and CDR2 FQGNSA. CDR3 in amino acids: CASSPRGGSSYNSPLHF. The CDR3 DNA is TGTGCCAGCAGCCCTAGAGGGGGCAGCTCCTATAATTCACCCCTCCACTTT.

This clonotype showed up just a few times. This chain connects TRBV7-3 to TRBJ1-1; 7 bases fit TRBD1. With V trimmed by 0 bases and J by 4 bases, 20 bases remained unmatched. Germline lookup yields CDR1 SGHTA and CDR2 FQGTGA. This CDR3 has 20 amino acids. The CDR3 is CASSLTHLGGGGKVGTEAFF. Written as DNA, the CDR3 is TGTGCCAGCAGCTTAACTCATCTGGGAGGAGGGGGCAAGGTCGGCACTGAAGCTTTCTTT.

The V and J genes are TRBV3-1 and TRBJ2-1; D unclear. This CDR3 has 16 amino acids. Trimming took off 4 bases at V and 6 bases at J, with 19 bases between the two ends. Germline CDR1 reads LGHDT; CDR2 reads YNNKEL (reference sequence). CDR3 protein: CASSPPGSVSLNEQFF. DNA of the CDR3: TGTGCCAGCAGCCCGCCCGGAAGCGTCTCCCTCAATGAGCAGTTCTTC.

The table lists this clonotype with a count of one. The gene calls are TRBV20-1 and TRBJ2-2; D uncertain. CDR1 is DFQATT, CDR2 SNEGSKA, per germline (reference sequence). This CDR3 comprises 14 residues. V was clipped by 5 bases and J by 0 bases, with 10 bases between them. CDR3 region: CSAAAGANTGELFF. CDR3 nucleotides: TGCAGTGCTGCCGCTGGCGCGAACACCGGGGAGCTGTTTTTT.

This clonotype was recorded a few times. V is TRBV29-1 and J is TRBJ1-5; D is ambiguous. The CDR3 consists of 12 residues. The germline V and J ends were trimmed by 5 bases and 1 base, with 6 bases remaining between them. CDR1 and CDR2 (germline): SQVTM, ANQGSEA. The CDR3 bases are TGCAGCGTTCAGTGGAGCAATCAGCCCCAGCATTTT. Its protein product is CSVQWSNQPQHF.

The chain recombines TRBV20-1 with TRBJ2-3; 10 bases match TRBD2. Germline V gives CDR1 DFQATT, CDR2 SNEGSKA (reference sequence). The CDR3 is made up of 15 amino acids. The V segment lost 5 bases and the J segment 1 base; nucleotides outside the gene matches: 6. The CDR3 region is CSAFAGTSGTDTQYF. The CDR3 nucleotides are TGCAGTGCTTTCGCCGGGACTAGCGGCACAGATACGCAGTATTTT.

J is TRBJ2-4 and V is TRBV9; D is possibly TRBD1 (6 bases). V was cut by 0 bases and J by 0 bases, with 10 bases left in between. The germline V gene has CDR1 SGDLS and CDR2 YYNGEE. The CDR3 runs 16 residues. CDR3 coding DNA: TGTGCCAGCAGCGTAGGAGACAGGATAGCCAAAAACATTCAGTACTTC. Amino acids: CASSVGDRIAKNIQYF.

Regarding this clonotype: This clone may be a read error of a much larger clone one base away. The chain employs TRBV29-1 and TRBJ1-2, with D unclear. V lost 3 bases, J lost 4 bases, and 9 bases lay in between. Germline V lookup: CDR1 SQVTM, CDR2 ANQGSEA. The length of the CDR3 is 12 residues. In DNA form, the CDR3 reads TGCAGCGTTGATTTACACTTCTATGGCTACACCTTC. It translates to CSVDLHFYGYTF.